These 30 T cell receptor beta chains came from one sample sequenced in a study of cytomegalovirus exposure and HLA in healthy donors. 60 Vbeta and 13 Jbeta primers were used in PCR. This table comes from immunoSEQ multiplex PCR, and its TCRdb copy is limited to in-frame clones, with some not included. The sample holds 130,000 or so clones, roughly 74% seen once. Sequenced input: PBMCs. These receptors originate from a man aged 35 to 55 in good health and CMV-seronegative.

V usage is TRBV27 and J usage is TRBJ2-5; 12 nucleotides match TRBD1. Unmatched junction bases numbered 6, after V lost 6 bases and J lost 4 bases. The CDR3 is made up of 15 amino acids. Germline values: CDR1 MNHEY, CDR2 SMNVEV (reference sequence). The CDR3 region has the DNA TGTGCCAGCAGGGGACAGGGGGCGAATAGAGAGACCCAGTACTTC. This encodes CASRGQGANRETQYF.

The rearrangement joins TRBV5-1 to TRBJ2-5; 9 bases agree with TRBD2. The CDR3 sequence is 17 residues long. Trimming cost V 1 base and J 2 bases; bases outside gene matches: 9. Germline loops: CDR1 SGHRS, CDR2 YFSETQ. DNA of the CDR3: TGCGCCAGCAGCTTGAATGGGGCTAGCGGGGCGCAAGAGACCCAGTACTTC. Protein sequence: CASSLNGASGAQETQYF.

The table lists this clone with a few counts. The V and J genes are TRBV7-8 and TRBJ1-1; D remains unclear. CDR1 and CDR2 (germline): SGHVS, FQNEAQ. V was trimmed by 8 bases and J by 5 bases, leaving 12 bases between them. CDR3 size: 12 residues. In nucleotides, the CDR3 is TGTGCCAGCTCCCAGGCATCGACTGAAGCTTTCTTT. Translating gives CASSQASTEAFF.

The count of this clone is one. The chain employs TRBV6-1 and TRBJ2-1, with 9 bases identical to TRBD2. Trimming at V came to 6 bases and at J to 6 bases, leaving 9 bases not matched to a gene. This CDR3 contains 15 residues. The germline V gene has CDR1 MNHNS and CDR2 SASEGT. CDR3 residues: CASRPGRGGSNEQFF. DNA for the CDR3: TGTGCCAGCAGGCCCGGGCGGGGGGGCAGCAATGAGCAGTTCTTC.

V is TRBV10-3 and J is TRBJ2-7; D is possibly TRBD2 (7 bases). Per germline, CDR1 ENHRY and CDR2 SYGVKD. There are 13 residues in the CDR3. Trimming took 8 bases from V and 3 from J, leaving 14 bases between them. The DNA for the CDR3 is TGTGCCATCGCCCCAGGGGAGGGCTACGAGCAGTACTTC. This sequence encodes CAIAPGEGYEQYF.

The V call is TRBV18, the J call TRBJ1-2; tentative D call: TRBD1 (5 bases). V was shortened by 2 bases and J by 4 bases, with 17 bases between the two germline ends. Germline CDR1 reads KGHSH; CDR2 reads LQKENI. This CDR3 spans 16 amino acids. CDR3 DNA: TGTGCCAGCTCACCAATGACAGACCCCGGCGGCTATGGCTACACCTTC. This sequence encodes CASSPMTDPGGYGYTF.

This rearrangement joins TRBV2 to TRBJ2-3; 12 bases fit TRBD2. CDR1 is SNHLY and CDR2 is FYNNEI in the germline V gene. This CDR3 is built from 16 residues. The V and J ends lost 7 bases and 5 bases, in that order; junction bases with no gene match: 10. CDR3 amino acids: CASTGLAGSRKDTQYF. The CDR3 DNA reads as TGTGCCAGCACCGGACTAGCGGGGTCTCGTAAAGATACGCAGTATTTT.

The chain employs TRBV29-1 and TRBJ2-5, with 9 bases that match TRBD2. This CDR3 region has 17 residues. Germline CDR1 SQVTM, CDR2 ANQGSEA. The trim removed 4 bases at V and 6 bases at J, leaving 18 bases unmatched. CDR3 nucleotide sequence: TGCAGCGTTGCGCCCGTGTTTGAGGTAGCGGGGGCCAAGACCCAGTACTTC. This encodes CSVAPVFEVAGAKTQYF.

The chain uses TRBV19 and TRBJ1-2, with D possibly TRBD1 on 5 matching bases. From germline, CDR1 is LNHDA and CDR2 SQIVND (reference sequence). Trimming left V 3 bases short and J 2 bases short, with 10 bases between. The CDR3 is 14 residues long. CDR3 sequence: CASSMLAGNYGYTF. As DNA, the CDR3 is TGTGCCAGTAGTATGCTTGCAGGGAACTATGGCTACACCTTC.

This rearrangement joins TRBV19 to TRBJ1-2; 7 bases agree with TRBD1. There are 13 residues in the CDR3. The germline CDR1 and CDR2 sequences are LNHDA and SQIVND (reference sequence). V was pared by 10 bases and J by 4 bases, with 9 bases of the junction left unmatched. CDR3 in amino acids: CANIQQGIYGYTF. For the CDR3, the DNA is TGTGCCAACATCCAACAGGGGATCTATGGCTACACCTTC.

This clone came up a few times. This rearrangement joins TRBV4-1 to TRBJ2-7, with 8 bases lining up with TRBD1. From germline, CDR1 is MGHRA and CDR2 YSYEKL. The V segment lost 5 bases and the J segment 5 bases; nucleotides outside the gene matches: 14. This CDR3 region has 16 residues. The chain's CDR3 is CASSKDRVSWVDEQYF. CDR3 bases: TGCGCCAGCAGCAAGGACAGGGTTTCGTGGGTCGACGAGCAGTACTTC.

The chain combines TRBV5-1 with TRBJ1-1; maybe TRBD1 (5 bases). The CDR3 totals 14 residues. The germline V and J ends were trimmed by 0 bases and 6 bases, with 12 bases remaining between them. Looked up from germline, CDR1 is SGHRS and CDR2 is YFSETQ. The CDR3 reads CASSLVRGGAEAFF. DNA for the CDR3: TGCGCCAGCAGCTTGGTCCGGGGGGGTGCTGAAGCTTTCTTT.

This clone was picked up one time. The genes are TRBV19 and TRBJ1-5; D unclear. Germline CDR1 and CDR2: LNHDA and SQIVND (reference sequence). The CDR3 totals 14 residues. Trimming shortened V by 7 bases and J by 7 bases, and 17 bases separated the two germline ends. CDR3 DNA: TGTGCCAGTACGGGGATAGGAGGTGTCCAGCCCCAGCATTTT. This encodes CASTGIGGVQPQHF.

This sequence joins TRBV9 and TRBJ2-1, with 15 bases aligning to TRBD2. Per the germline V gene, CDR1 is SGDLS and CDR2 is YYNGEE. The V and J ends lost 4 bases and 4 bases, in that order; junction bases with no gene match: 18. There are 21 residues in the CDR3. This CDR3 reads CASSPEGTSGGLGLSYNEQFF. CDR3 sequence (DNA): TGTGCCAGCAGCCCGGAAGGGACTAGCGGGGGGCTGGGCCTGTCGTACAATGAGCAGTTCTTC.

This clone was seen a few times. The gene calls are TRBV9 and TRBJ1-3, with 12 nucleotides matching TRBD1. V trimming: 0 bases; J trimming: 4 bases; junction bases outside the gene matches: 11. CDR1 and CDR2 (germline): SGDLS, YYNGEE. This CDR3 spans 19 amino acids. CDR3 sequence: CASSVDPAGQGAWGNTIYF. The CDR3 DNA is TGTGCCAGCAGCGTAGACCCGGCGGGACAGGGGGCATGGGGAAACACCATATATTTT.

This clone was found a few times. V and J are TRBV4-1 and TRBJ2-2; D is possibly TRBD1 (6 bases). Germline values: CDR1 MGHRA, CDR2 YSYEKL. Trimming cost V 2 bases and J 2 bases, with 9 bases left between them. The CDR3 sequence is 15 residues long. The CDR3 bases are TGCGCCAGCAGCCAACCGGGACACAACACCGGGGAGCTGTTTTTT. Amino acids: CASSQPGHNTGELFF.

The rearrangement uses TRBV7-3 and TRBJ2-1; TRBD2 matches at 8 bases. CDR1 and CDR2 from the germline V gene are SGHTA and FQGTGA. This CDR3 is 16 amino acids long. Unmatched junction bases numbered 9, after V lost 5 bases and J lost 3 bases. The DNA for the CDR3 is TGTGCCAGCAGCCCGTCGGGGGGGACCGACTACAATGAGCAGTTCTTC. Encoded protein: CASSPSGGTDYNEQFF.

The chain uses TRBV2 and TRBJ1-4; 11 bases fit TRBD1. The V gene end was trimmed by 6 bases and the J gene end by 3 bases; junction bases not matched to a gene: 3. The CDR3 covers 15 residues. Looked up from germline, CDR1 is SNHLY and CDR2 is FYNNEI. CDR3 bases: TGTGCCAGCAGGGACAGGGGGCAGGCTAATGAAAAACTGTTTTTT. It codes for CASRDRGQANEKLFF.

With respect to this clone: Other DNA sequences in the same sample also yield this CDR3. The rearrangement uses TRBV27 and TRBJ1-6; 10 nucleotides match TRBD1. Germline CDR1 MNHEY, CDR2 SMNVEV (reference sequence). The CDR3 covers 15 residues. V shed 4 bases and J 10 bases; nucleotides not matched to a gene: 7. CDR3 region: CASSWDRGRMSPLHF. DNA of the CDR3: TGTGCCAGCAGTTGGGACAGGGGACGGATGTCACCCCTCCACTTT.

The rearrangement joins TRBV27 to TRBJ1-1; TRBD1 matches at 8 bases. Germline lookup yields CDR1 MNHEY and CDR2 SMNVEV (reference sequence). V gave up 1 base and J gave up 5 bases; unmatched junction bases: 6. The CDR3 is 15 residues long. This chain's CDR3 is CASSLYGRGLTEAFF. The CDR3 region has the DNA TGTGCCAGCAGTTTATATGGCAGGGGGCTTACTGAAGCTTTCTTT.

This clone has more than one count but fewer than ten. The chain links TRBV13 to TRBJ1-1; 7 bases match TRBD1. The CDR3 sequence is 14 residues long. The germline V gene has CDR1 PRHDT and CDR2 FYEKMQ (reference sequence). The junction had 3 bases not matched to a gene; V was cut back by 5 bases and J by 0 bases. The CDR3 DNA reads as TGTGCCAGCAGCGGGGACAGTGTGAACACTGAAGCTTTCTTT. It encodes CASSGDSVNTEAFF.

The chain combines TRBV19 with TRBJ1-2; maybe TRBD1 (5 bases). V was cut by 0 bases and J by 6 bases, with 17 bases left in between. Germline-derived CDR1 and CDR2 are LNHDA and SQIVND (reference sequence). The CDR3 spans 16 residues. CDR3 loop: CASSIDPDGGDDGYTF. The CDR3 nucleotides are TGTGCCAGTAGTATAGATCCCGACGGGGGTGACGATGGCTACACCTTC.

DNA for the CDR3: TGTGCCAGTAGTATTCACGGGGTACAACAGCCCCAGCATTTT. Amino acid sequence: CASSIHGVQQPQHF. The chain combines TRBV19 with TRBJ1-5; D not certain. Germline CDR1 LNHDA, CDR2 SQIVND (reference sequence). Trimming cost V 3 bases and J 7 bases, with 13 bases left between them. The CDR3 length is 14 residues. Variable domain in full (rest from reference TRBV19 and TRBJ1-5): DGGITQSPKYLFRKEGQNVTLSCEQNLNHDAMYWYRQDPGQGLRLIYYSQIVNDFQKGDIAEGYSVSREKKESFPLTVTSAQKNPTAFYLCASSIHGVQQPQHFGDGTRLSIL.

V is TRBV7-3 and J is TRBJ2-2; TRBD2 matches 8 bases. The germline V gene encodes CDR1 SGHTA and CDR2 FQGTGA. This CDR3 comprises 18 residues. The ends lost 2 bases at V and 2 bases at J; junction bases unmatched: 10. As DNA, the CDR3 is TGTGCCAGCAGCTTAGTAGGTTCGGCGGGGGGAAACACCGGGGAGCTGTTTTTT. Its translation: CASSLVGSAGGNTGELFF.

V gene TRBV5-1 combines with J gene TRBJ2-1; 12 bases match TRBD2. J gave up 9 bases and V 2 bases, and 9 bases lay outside the gene matches. The germline V gene has CDR1 SGHRS and CDR2 YFSETQ. This CDR3 is built from 16 residues. Here the CDR3 reads CASSFPSGGALSEQFF. The CDR3 nucleotides are TGCGCCAGCAGCTTCCCTAGCGGGGGGGCCTTGAGTGAGCAGTTCTTC. Using reference TRBV5-1 and TRBJ2-1 for the parts outside the CDR3, the full variable domain is KAGVTQTPRYLIKTRGQQVTLSCSPISGHRSVSWYQQTPGQGLQFLFEYFSETQRNKGNFPGRFSGRQFSNSRSEMNVSTLELGDSALYLCASSFPSGGALSEQFFGPGTRLTVL.

V usage is TRBV6-6 and J usage is TRBJ2-7, with D possibly being TRBD2 (6 bases). CDR1 is MNHNY, CDR2 SVGAGI, per germline (reference sequence). Trimming cost V 2 bases and J 5 bases, with 16 bases left between them. The CDR3 spans 15 residues. The CDR3 sequence is CASSYGGVVGDEQYF. The CDR3 DNA is TGTGCCAGCAGTTACGGCGGGGTGGTCGGGGACGAGCAGTACTTC.

This chain links TRBV7-9 with TRBJ2-1, with TRBD2 matching over 8 bases. CDR1 is SEHNR, CDR2 FQNEAQ, per germline (reference sequence). Trimming cost V 2 bases and J 7 bases; bases outside gene matches: 7. The CDR3 runs to 15 residues. The CDR3 nucleotides are TGTGCCAGCAGCTTAATCAGCGGGGGTCTGAATGAGCAGTTCTTC. This encodes CASSLISGGLNEQFF.

The gene calls are TRBV11-2 and TRBJ2-4; D gene uncertain. The germline V gene encodes CDR1 SGHAT and CDR2 FQNNGV. Trimming cost V 0 bases and J 0 bases, with 12 bases left between them. This CDR3 has 17 residues. CDR3 loop: CASSLDQQLIAKNIQYF. CDR3 coding DNA: TGTGCCAGCAGCTTAGATCAACAGCTTATAGCCAAAAACATTCAGTACTTC.

The genes are TRBV7-2 and TRBJ2-1, with a tentative D call TRBD1 (5 bases). Deletions cut 2 bases from V and 9 bases from J, with 17 bases between. The CDR3 extends over 15 amino acids. Germline-derived CDR1 and CDR2 are SGHTA and FQGNSA. The CDR3: CASSLRTGQSGEQFF. The CDR3 DNA reads TGTGCCAGCAGCTTACGCACAGGTCAGTCCGGTGAGCAGTTCTTC.

In regard to this clone: A clone one base away is much larger, so this may be a read error. The sample contains more than one DNA sequence encoding this CDR3. This chain uses TRBV5-4 with TRBJ2-2; 11 bases are a match to TRBD2. CDR1 is SGHNT, CDR2 YYREEE, per germline (reference sequence). The CDR3 consists of 15 residues. The chain's CDR3 is CASSPTSGVAGELFF. The CDR3 region has the DNA TGCGCCAGCAGCCCGACTAGCGGGGTTGCCGGGGAGCTGTTTTTT.